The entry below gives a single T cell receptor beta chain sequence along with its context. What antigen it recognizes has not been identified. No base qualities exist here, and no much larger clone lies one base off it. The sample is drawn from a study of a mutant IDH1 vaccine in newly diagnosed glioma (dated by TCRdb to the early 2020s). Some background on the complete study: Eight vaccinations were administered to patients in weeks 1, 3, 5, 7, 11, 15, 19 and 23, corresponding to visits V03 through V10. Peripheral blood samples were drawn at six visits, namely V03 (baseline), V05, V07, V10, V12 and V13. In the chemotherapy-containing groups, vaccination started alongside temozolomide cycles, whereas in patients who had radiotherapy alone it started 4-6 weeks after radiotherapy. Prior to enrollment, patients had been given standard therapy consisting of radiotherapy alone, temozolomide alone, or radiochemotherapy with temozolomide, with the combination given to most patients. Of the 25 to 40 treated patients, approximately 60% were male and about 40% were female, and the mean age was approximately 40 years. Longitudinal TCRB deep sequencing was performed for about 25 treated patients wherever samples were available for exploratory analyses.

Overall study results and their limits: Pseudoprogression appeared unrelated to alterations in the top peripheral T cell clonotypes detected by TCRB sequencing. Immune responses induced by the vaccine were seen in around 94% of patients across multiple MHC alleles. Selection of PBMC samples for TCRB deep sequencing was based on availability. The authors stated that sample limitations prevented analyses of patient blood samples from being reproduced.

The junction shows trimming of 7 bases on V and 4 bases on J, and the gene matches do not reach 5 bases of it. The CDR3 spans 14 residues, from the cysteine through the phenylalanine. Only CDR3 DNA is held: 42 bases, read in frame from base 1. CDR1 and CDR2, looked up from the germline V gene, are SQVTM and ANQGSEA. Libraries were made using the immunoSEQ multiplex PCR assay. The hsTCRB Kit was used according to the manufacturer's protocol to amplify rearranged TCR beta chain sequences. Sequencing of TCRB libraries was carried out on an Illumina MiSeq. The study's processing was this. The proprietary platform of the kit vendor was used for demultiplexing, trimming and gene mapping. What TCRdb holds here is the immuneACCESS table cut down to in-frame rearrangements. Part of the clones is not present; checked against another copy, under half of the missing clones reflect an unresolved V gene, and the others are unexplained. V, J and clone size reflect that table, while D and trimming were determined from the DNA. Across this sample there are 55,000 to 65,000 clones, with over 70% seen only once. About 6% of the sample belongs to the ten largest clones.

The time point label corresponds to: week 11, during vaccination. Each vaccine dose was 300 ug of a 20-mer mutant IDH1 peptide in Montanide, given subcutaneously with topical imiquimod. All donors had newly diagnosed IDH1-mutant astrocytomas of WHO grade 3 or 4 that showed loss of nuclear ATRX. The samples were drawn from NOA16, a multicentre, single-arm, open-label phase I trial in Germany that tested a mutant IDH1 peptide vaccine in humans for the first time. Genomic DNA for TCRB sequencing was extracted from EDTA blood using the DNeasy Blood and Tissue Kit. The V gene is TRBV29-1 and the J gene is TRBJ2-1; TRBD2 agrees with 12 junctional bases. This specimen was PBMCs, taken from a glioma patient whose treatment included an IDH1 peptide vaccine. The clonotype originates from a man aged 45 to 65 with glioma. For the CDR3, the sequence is CSDLLAGGYNEQFF. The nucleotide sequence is TGCAGCGACCTACTAGCGGGAGGTTACAATGAGCAGTTCTTC.